The entry that follows covers one T cell receptor beta chain sequence. CDR1 and CDR2 from the germline V gene are SGHAT and FQNNGV. This CDR3 spans 15 amino acids. Trimming removed 5 bases from V and 4 bases from J; junction bases left unmatched: 8. The entry originates in a study of CD8 T cells in Susac syndrome. RNA totalling roughly 0.45 to 1 ug underwent reverse transcription with random hexamers. Multiplex PCR with immunoSEQ amplified the TCR beta CDR3 across 54 Vbeta and 13 Jbeta. TCRdb reanalysed the immunoSEQ multiplex PCR reads using MiXCR and keeps one entry per CDR3 protein. The table includes roughly 120,000 distinct CDR3 sequences, 94% detected once. TEMRA cells were FACS-enriched, with CD8+ and CD4+ T cells isolated negatively.

The chain combines TRBV11-2 with TRBJ2-4; 7 bases are shared with TRBD1. Sequencing input: CD4+ T cells from PBMCs. The receptor's source is a human donor in good health. CDR3 region: CASSTHRGTKNIQYF. As DNA, the CDR3 is TGTGCCAGCAGCACCCACAGGGGAACAAAAAACATTCAGTACTTC.